The 15 T cell receptor beta chains below come from one sample, sequenced in a study of shared clonotypes between healthy human individuals. Sequencing was performed with immunoSEQ multiplex PCR; in TCRdb, only in-frame clones are kept and a portion is missing. Of about 2 million clones in the sample, 95% were seen once. The specimen sequenced was naive CD4+ T cells sorted from blood. Indicated subset: CD45RA+ positively selected. The source is a man between 18 and 29 years old in good health.

V is TRBV7-9 and J is TRBJ2-1; D possibly corresponds to TRBD2 (6 bases). Trimming shortened V by 3 bases and J by 2 bases, and 14 bases separated the two germline ends. CDR3 size: 16 residues. The germline CDR1 and CDR2 sequences are SEHNR and FQNEAQ (reference sequence). The CDR3 coding sequence is TGTGCCAGCAGCTTCATTCCGGGACTGACCTACAATGAGCAGTTCTTC. It encodes CASSFIPGLTYNEQFF.

The chain links TRBV10-3 to TRBJ1-1; unclear D gene. This CDR3 region has 15 residues. Between the trimmed V and J ends, which lost 3 bases and 1 base, there was a span of 12 bases. Per germline, CDR1 ENHRY and CDR2 SYGVKD. This chain's CDR3 is CAISEGKAANTEAFF. CDR3 sequence (DNA): TGTGCCATCAGTGAAGGTAAGGCTGCGAACACTGAAGCTTTCTTT.

The chain recombines TRBV30 with TRBJ2-3, with TRBD2 matching over 8 bases. Germline CDR1 GTSNPN, CDR2 SVGIG (reference sequence). There are 15 residues in the CDR3. With V trimmed by 1 base and J by 1 base, 4 bases remained unmatched. CDR3 region: CAWSALAVGTDTQYF. The CDR3 region has the DNA TGTGCCTGGAGTGCACTAGCGGTTGGCACAGATACGCAGTATTTT.

This rearrangement joins TRBV20-1 to TRBJ1-1; no definite D call. This CDR3 comprises 10 residues. V lost 5 bases and J 7 bases, leaving 8 bases between the germline ends. Germline V CDR1 and CDR2: DFQATT, SNEGSKA (reference sequence). CDR3 DNA: TGCAGTGCTCTGGGCCTTGAAGCTTTCTTT. This translates into CSALGLEAFF.

The J gene is TRBJ1-2, the V gene TRBV4-3, with D unresolved. From germline, CDR1 is LGHNA and CDR2 YSLEER. This CDR3 is 15 amino acids long. V was pared by 0 bases and J by 3 bases, with 11 bases between. CDR3 sequence reads: CASSQDSPIDYGYTF. The DNA of the CDR3 is TGCGCCAGCAGCCAAGACAGTCCGATTGACTATGGCTACACCTTC.

The gene calls are TRBV6-5 and TRBJ1-1; D is unresolved. The V and J ends lost 0 bases and 8 bases respectively, with 10 bases between them. Germline V gene lookup returns CDR1 MNHEY and CDR2 SVGAGI. The CDR3 has 13 residues. CDR3 region: CASSYSTGLEAFF. CDR3 DNA: TGTGCCAGCAGTTACTCGACCGGGTTGGAAGCTTTCTTT.

This clone was detected ten times or more. This rearrangement joins TRBV28 to TRBJ1-4; 9 positions agree with TRBD1. The CDR3 has 15 amino acids. CDR1 MDHEN and CDR2 SYDVKM come from the germline V gene. The ends lost 5 bases at V and 5 bases at J; junction bases unmatched: 6. CDR3: CASSLSGTGNEKLFF. CDR3 nucleotide sequence: TGTGCCAGCAGTCTTTCCGGGACAGGGAATGAAAAACTGTTTTTT.

The genes are TRBV27 and TRBJ2-5; the D gene is possibly TRBD1 (6 bases). The CDR3 sequence is 16 residues long. CDR1 is MNHEY, CDR2 SMNVEV, per germline (reference sequence). V was clipped by 5 bases and J by 1 base, with 17 bases between them. CDR3 bases: TGTGCCAGCAGTAGAACAGGGATAAATTCCCAAGAGACCCAGTACTTC. Translated: CASSRTGINSQETQYF.

The chain couples TRBV14 to TRBJ2-1; 7 bases map to TRBD1. Germline trimming cut 3 bases from V and 5 bases from J; bases unmatched to any gene: 4. The CDR3 contains 14 residues. Germline loops: CDR1 SGHDN, CDR2 FVKESK. CDR3 nucleotides: TGTGCCAGCAGCCACGGGACAGTCAACAATGAGCAGTTCTTC. Its protein is CASSHGTVNNEQFF.

This clone was observed once. The J gene is TRBJ1-2, the V gene TRBV28, with 8 bases that match TRBD1. Trimming took 7 bases from V and 4 from J; bases not matched to a gene: 8. The CDR3 length is 14 residues. Germline CDR1 is MDHEN and CDR2 is SYDVKM. The CDR3 DNA is TGTGCCAGCACAAACATGGACAGGGTCTATGGCTACACCTTC. It yields the protein CASTNMDRVYGYTF.

This chain uses TRBV19 with TRBJ2-7; 9 bases are a match to TRBD1. Germline loops: CDR1 LNHDA, CDR2 SQIVND (reference sequence). V was pared by 2 bases and J by 3 bases, with 5 bases of the junction left unmatched. The CDR3 loop spans 15 amino acids. The CDR3 protein is CASSIKTGGDYEQYF. CDR3 nucleotides: TGTGCCAGTAGTATAAAGACAGGGGGGGACTACGAGCAGTACTTC. Complete variable domain (other parts from reference TRBV19 and TRBJ2-7): DGGITQSPKYLFRKEGQNVTLSCEQNLNHDAMYWYRQDPGQGLRLIYYSQIVNDFQKGDIAEGYSVSREKKESFPLTVTSAQKNPTAFYLCASSIKTGGDYEQYFGPGTRLTVT.

This clone showed up just once. The chain employs TRBV6-1 and TRBJ1-5; no firm D call. The CDR3 totals 12 residues. V lost 2 bases, J lost 9 bases, and 8 bases lay in between. Germline CDR1 MNHNS, CDR2 SASEGT. This CDR3 is CASSEYLGPQHF. The DNA of the CDR3 is TGTGCCAGCAGTGAATACCTAGGGCCCCAGCATTTT.

CDR3 bases: TGTGCCAGCAGCGCCTCGAGCGGGAGGGCCGGCACAGATACGCAGTATTTT. Protein sequence: CASSASSGRAGTDTQYF. This chain connects TRBV9 to TRBJ2-3, with TRBD2 matching over 10 bases. V trimming: 3 bases; J trimming: 1 base; junction bases outside the gene matches: 8. Germline CDR1 and CDR2: SGDLS and YYNGEE. The CDR3 runs 17 residues. Full variable domain (rest looked up from reference TRBV9 and TRBJ2-3): DSGVTQTPKHLITATGQRVTLRCSPRSGDLSVYWYQQSLDQGLQFLIQYYNGEERAKGNILERFSAQQFPDLHSELNLSSLELGDSALYFCASSASSGRAGTDTQYFGPGTRLTVL.

This chain joins TRBV11-2 and TRBJ2-5; D is unresolved. This CDR3 has 14 residues. CDR1 and CDR2 (germline): SGHAT, FQNNGV. V gave up 1 base and J gave up 2 bases, with 8 bases separating them. The CDR3 sequence: CASSLGAAQETQYF. DNA for the CDR3: TGTGCCAGCAGCTTAGGGGCCGCTCAAGAGACCCAGTACTTC.

The V gene is TRBV7-8, the J gene TRBJ1-2; D not resolved. Trimming left V 4 bases short and J 2 bases short, with 11 bases between. The CDR3 runs to 14 residues. Germline V lookup: CDR1 SGHVS, CDR2 FQNEAQ. DNA for the CDR3: TGTGCCAGCAGCTCCACACTCCAGAACTATGGCTACACCTTC. Protein product: CASSSTLQNYGYTF. The entire variable domain, with the rest obtained from reference TRBV7-8 and TRBJ1-2, is as follows: GAGVSQSPRYKVAKRGQDVALRCDPISGHVSLFWYQQALGQGPEFLTYFQNEAQLDKSGLPSDRFFAERPEGSVSTLKIQRTQQEDSAVYLCASSSTLQNYGYTFGSGTRLTVV.